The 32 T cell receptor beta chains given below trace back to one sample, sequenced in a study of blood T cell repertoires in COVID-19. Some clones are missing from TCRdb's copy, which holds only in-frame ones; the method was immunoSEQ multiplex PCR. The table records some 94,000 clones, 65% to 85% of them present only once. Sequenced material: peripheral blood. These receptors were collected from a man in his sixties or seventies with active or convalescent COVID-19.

The CDR3 protein is CASSPSGMYTGELFF. In DNA form, the CDR3 reads TGTGCCAGCAGCCCGAGCGGGATGTACACCGGGGAGCTGTTTTTT. The chain has TRBV7-2 and TRBJ2-2, with 7 nucleotides matching TRBD2. Trimming took 5 bases from V and 3 from J; bases not matched to a gene: 6. CDR3 length: 15 amino acids. Germline V gene lookup returns CDR1 SGHTA and CDR2 FQGNSA.

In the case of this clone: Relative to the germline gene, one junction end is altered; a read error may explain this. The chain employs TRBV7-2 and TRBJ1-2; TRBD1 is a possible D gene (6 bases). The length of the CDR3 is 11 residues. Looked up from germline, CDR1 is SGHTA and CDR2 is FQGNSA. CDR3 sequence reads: CASSLVGDTFF. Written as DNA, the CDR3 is TGTGCCAGCAGCTTAGTAGGGGACACTTTCTTC.

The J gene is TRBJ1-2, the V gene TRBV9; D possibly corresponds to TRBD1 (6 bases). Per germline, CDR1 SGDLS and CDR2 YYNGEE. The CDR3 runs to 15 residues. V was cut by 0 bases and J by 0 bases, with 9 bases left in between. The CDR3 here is CASSVDNRANYGYTF. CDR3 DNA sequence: TGTGCCAGCAGCGTAGATAACAGGGCTAACTATGGCTACACCTTC.

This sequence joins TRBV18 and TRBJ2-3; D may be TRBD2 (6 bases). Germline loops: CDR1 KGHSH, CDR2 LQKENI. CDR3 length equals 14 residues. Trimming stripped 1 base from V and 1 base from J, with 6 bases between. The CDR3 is CASSPRGGTDTQYF. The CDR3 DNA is TGTGCCAGCTCACCACGGGGGGGCACAGATACGCAGTATTTT.

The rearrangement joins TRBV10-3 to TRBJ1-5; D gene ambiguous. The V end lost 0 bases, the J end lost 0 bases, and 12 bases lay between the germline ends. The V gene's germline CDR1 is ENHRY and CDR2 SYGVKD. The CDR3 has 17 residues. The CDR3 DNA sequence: TGTGCCATCAGTGAGTCGATCTCGGTTTATAGCAATCAGCCCCAGCATTTT. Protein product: CAISESISVYSNQPQHF.

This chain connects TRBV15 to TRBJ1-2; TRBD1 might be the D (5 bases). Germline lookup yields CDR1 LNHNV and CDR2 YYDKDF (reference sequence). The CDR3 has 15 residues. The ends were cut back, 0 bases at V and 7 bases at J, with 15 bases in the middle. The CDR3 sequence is CATSREEGAVFGYTF. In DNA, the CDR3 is TGTGCCACCAGCAGAGAGGAAGGGGCGGTTTTTGGCTACACCTTC.

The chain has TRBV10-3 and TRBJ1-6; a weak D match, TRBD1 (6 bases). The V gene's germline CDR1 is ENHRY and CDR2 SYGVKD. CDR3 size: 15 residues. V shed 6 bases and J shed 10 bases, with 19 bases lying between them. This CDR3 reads CAISTGGGEGSPLHF. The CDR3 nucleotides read TGTGCCATCAGCACGGGAGGGGGTGAAGGATCACCCCTCCACTTT.

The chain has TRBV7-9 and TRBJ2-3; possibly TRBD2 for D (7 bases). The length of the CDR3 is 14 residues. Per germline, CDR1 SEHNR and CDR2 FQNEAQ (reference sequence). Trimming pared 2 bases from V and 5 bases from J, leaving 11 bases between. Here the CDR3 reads CASSLFGGRDTQYF. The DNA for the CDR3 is TGTGCCAGCAGCTTATTCGGGGGGCGAGATACGCAGTATTTT.

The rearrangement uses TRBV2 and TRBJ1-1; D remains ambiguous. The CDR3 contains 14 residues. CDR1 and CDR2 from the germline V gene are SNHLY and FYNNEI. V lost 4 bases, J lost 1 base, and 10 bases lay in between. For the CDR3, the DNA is TGTGCCAGCAGTGGGAGGCAGCAGAACACTGAAGCTTTCTTT. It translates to CASSGRQQNTEAFF.

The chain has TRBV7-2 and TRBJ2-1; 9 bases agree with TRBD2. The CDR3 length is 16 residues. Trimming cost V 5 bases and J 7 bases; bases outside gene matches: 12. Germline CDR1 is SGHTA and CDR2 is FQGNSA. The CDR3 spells CASSPPGVAGANEQFF. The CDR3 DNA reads TGTGCCAGCAGCCCGCCCGGGGTAGCGGGGGCTAATGAGCAGTTCTTC.

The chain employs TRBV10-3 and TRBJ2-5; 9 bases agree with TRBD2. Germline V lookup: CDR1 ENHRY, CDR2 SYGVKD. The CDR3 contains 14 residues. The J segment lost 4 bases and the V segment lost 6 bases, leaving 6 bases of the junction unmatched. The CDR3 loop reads CAIREASGVETQYF. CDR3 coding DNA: TGTGCCATCAGAGAAGCTAGCGGGGTAGAGACCCAGTACTTC.

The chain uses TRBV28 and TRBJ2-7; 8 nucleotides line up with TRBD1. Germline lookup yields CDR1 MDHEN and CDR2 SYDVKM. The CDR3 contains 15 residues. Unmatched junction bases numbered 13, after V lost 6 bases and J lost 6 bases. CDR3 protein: CASSGQGESYLEQYF. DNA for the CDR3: TGTGCCAGCAGCGGACAGGGAGAATCCTATCTCGAGCAGTACTTC. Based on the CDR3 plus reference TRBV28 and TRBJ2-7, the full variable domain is DVKVTQSSRYLVKRTGEKVFLECVQDMDHENMFWYRQDPGLGLRLIYFSYDVKMKEKGDIPEGYSVSREKKERFSLILESASTNQTSMYLCASSGQGESYLEQYFGPGTRLTVT.

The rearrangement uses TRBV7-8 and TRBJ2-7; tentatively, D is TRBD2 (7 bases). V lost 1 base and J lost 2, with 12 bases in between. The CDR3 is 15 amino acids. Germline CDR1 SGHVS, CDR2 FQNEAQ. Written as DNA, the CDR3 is TGTGCCAGCAGCTTAGTACAGGGAGGGGCCTACGAGCAGTACTTC. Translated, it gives CASSLVQGGAYEQYF.

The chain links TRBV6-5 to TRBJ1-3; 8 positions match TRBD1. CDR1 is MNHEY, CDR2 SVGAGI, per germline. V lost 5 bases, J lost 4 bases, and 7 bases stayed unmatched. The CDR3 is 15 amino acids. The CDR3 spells CASSRTGTKGNTIYF. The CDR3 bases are TGTGCCAGCAGTCGGACAGGGACGAAAGGAAACACCATATATTTT.

The CDR3 loop reads CASSSEAGGQTDTQYF. Here the CDR3 DNA reads TGCGCCAGCAGCTCCGAAGCGGGGGGCCAAACAGATACGCAGTATTTT. The chain is built from TRBV5-1 and TRBJ2-3, with 9 nucleotides matching TRBD2. This CDR3 spans 16 amino acids. The germline gives CDR1 SGHRS, CDR2 YFSETQ. V lost 3 bases, J lost 3 bases, and 8 bases stayed unmatched.

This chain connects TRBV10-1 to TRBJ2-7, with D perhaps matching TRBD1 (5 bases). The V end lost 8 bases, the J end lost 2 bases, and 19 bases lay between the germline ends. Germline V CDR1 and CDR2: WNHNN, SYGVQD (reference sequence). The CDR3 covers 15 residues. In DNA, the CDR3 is TGCGCCAGCCCAGTGAGCAACCAGGGCCCCTACGAGCAGTACTTC. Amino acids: CASPVSNQGPYEQYF.

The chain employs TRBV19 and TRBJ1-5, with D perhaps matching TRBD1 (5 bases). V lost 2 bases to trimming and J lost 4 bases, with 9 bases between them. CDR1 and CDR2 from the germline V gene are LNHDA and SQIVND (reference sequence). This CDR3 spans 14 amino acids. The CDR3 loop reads CASSIRQMNQPQHF. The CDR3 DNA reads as TGTGCCAGTAGTATACGACAGATGAATCAGCCCCAGCATTTT.

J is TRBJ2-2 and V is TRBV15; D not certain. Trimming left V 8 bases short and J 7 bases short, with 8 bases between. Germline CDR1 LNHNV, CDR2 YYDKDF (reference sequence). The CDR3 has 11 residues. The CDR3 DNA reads TGTGCCACCGAGAACGGCGGGGAGCTGTTTTTT. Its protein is CATENGGELFF.

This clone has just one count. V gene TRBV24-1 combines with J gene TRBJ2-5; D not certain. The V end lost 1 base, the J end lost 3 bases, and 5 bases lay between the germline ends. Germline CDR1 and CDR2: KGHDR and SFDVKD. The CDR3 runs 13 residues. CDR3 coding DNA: TGTGCCACCAGTGATTTCCAGGAAGAGACCCAGTACTTC. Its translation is CATSDFQEETQYF.

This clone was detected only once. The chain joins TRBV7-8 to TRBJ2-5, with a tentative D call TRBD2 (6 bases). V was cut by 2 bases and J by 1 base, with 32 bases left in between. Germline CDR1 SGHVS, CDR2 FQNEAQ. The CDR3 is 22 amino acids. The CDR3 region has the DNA TGTGCCAGCAGCTTAAAGGGGACGGGGCAGATCTTTAGCGGTAGAGGCCAAGAGACCCAGTACTTC. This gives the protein CASSLKGTGQIFSGRGQETQYF.

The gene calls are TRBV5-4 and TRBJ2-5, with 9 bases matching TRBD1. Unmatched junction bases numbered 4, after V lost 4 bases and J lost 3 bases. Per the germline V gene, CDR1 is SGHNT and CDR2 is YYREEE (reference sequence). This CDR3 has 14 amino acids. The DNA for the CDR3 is TGTGCCAGCAGCAAGGGACAGGGTGAAGAGACCCAGTACTTC. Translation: CASSKGQGEETQYF.

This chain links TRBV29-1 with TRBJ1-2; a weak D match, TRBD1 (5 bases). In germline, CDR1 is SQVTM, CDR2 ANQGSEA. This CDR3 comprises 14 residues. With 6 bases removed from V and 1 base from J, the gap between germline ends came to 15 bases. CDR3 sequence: CSVVGGRDNYGYTF. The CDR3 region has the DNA TGCAGCGTGGTGGGGGGGAGAGATAACTATGGCTACACCTTC.

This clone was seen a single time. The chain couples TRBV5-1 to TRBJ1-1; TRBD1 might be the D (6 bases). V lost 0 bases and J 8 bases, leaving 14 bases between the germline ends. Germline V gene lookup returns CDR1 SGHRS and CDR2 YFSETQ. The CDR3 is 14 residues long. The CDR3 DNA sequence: TGCGCCAGCAGCTTGGCGGCGGGGGGCGAGGAAGCTTTCTTT. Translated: CASSLAAGGEEAFF.

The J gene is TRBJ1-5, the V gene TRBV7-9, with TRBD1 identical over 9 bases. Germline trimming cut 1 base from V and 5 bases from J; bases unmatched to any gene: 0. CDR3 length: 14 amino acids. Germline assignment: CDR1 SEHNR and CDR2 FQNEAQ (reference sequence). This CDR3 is CASSLGQGDQPQHF. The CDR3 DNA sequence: TGTGCCAGCAGCTTAGGACAGGGGGATCAGCCCCAGCATTTT.

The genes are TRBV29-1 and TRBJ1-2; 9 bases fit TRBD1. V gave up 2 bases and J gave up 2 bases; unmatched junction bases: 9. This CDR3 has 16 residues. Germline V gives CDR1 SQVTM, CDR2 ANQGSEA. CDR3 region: CSVEWSPGTGNYGYTF. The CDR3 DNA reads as TGCAGCGTTGAATGGAGTCCCGGGACAGGGAACTATGGCTACACCTTC.

CDR3 coding DNA: TGTGCCAGCAAGCCACAGGGGAACACTGAAGCTTTCTTT. Its protein is CASKPQGNTEAFF. J is TRBJ1-1 and V is TRBV2; possible D gene TRBD1, 6 bases. The V gene lost 7 bases and the J gene lost 1 base, with 10 bases spanning the gap. This CDR3 has 13 residues. The V gene's germline CDR1 is SNHLY and CDR2 FYNNEI.

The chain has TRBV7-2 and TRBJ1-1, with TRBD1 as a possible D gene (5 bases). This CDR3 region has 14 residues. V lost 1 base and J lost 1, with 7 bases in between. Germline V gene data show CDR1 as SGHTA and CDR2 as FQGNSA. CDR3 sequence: CASSLGRGNTEAFF. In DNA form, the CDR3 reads TGTGCCAGCAGCTTAGGGAGGGGGAACACTGAAGCTTTCTTT.

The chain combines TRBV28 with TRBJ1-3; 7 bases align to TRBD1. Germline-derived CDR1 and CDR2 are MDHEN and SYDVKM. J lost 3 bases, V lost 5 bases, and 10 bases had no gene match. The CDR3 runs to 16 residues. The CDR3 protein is CASSLPGQTIGNTIYF. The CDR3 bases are TGTGCCAGCAGTCTTCCGGGACAGACGATTGGAAACACCATATATTTT. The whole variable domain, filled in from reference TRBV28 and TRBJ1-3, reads DVKVTQSSRYLVKRTGEKVFLECVQDMDHENMFWYRQDPGLGLRLIYFSYDVKMKEKGDIPEGYSVSREKKERFSLILESASTNQTSMYLCASSLPGQTIGNTIYFGEGSWLTVV.

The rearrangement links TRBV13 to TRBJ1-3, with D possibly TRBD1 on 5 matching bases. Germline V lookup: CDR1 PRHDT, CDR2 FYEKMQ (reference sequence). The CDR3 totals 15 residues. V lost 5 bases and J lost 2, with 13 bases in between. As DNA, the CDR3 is TGTGCCAGCAGCCGGGGGGATAGGACTGGAAACACCATATATTTT. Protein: CASSRGDRTGNTIYF.

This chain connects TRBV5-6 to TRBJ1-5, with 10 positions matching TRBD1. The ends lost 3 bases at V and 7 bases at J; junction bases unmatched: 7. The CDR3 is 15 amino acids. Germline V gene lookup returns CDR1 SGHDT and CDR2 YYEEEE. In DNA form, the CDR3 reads TGTGCCAGCAGCTCGACCGGGACAGGGGTCCAGCCCCAGCATTTT. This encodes CASSSTGTGVQPQHF.

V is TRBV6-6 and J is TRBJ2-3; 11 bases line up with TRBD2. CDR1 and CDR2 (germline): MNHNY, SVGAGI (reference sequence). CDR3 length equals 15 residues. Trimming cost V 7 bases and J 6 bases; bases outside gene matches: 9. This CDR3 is CASNNLAGGLDTQYF. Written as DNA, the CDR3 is TGTGCCAGCAACAACTTAGCGGGGGGGCTTGATACGCAGTATTTT.

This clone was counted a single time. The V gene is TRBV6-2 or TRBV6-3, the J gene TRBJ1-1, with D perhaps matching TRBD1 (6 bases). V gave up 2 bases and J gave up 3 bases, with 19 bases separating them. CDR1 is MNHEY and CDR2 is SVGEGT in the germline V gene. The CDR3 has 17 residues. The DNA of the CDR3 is TGTGCCAGCAGTTACGTTTACAGGGACCCGGAACACACTGAAGCTTTCTTT. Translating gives CASSYVYRDPEHTEAFF.